Below are 27 T cell receptor beta chains sequenced from a single sample in a study of blood T cell repertoires in COVID-19. TCRdb keeps only in-frame clones here, not all; method: immunoSEQ multiplex PCR. The table records some 120,000 clones, roughly four fifths of them present only once. Input material: peripheral blood. The receptors here all came from a man aged 60 to 69 with acute or convalescent COVID-19.

V is TRBV7-8 and J is TRBJ1-1; the match to TRBD1 covers 7 bases. Per germline, CDR1 SGHVS and CDR2 FQNEAQ. J was trimmed by 4 bases and V by 0 bases; bases with no gene match: 14. The CDR3 extends over 18 amino acids. The DNA for the CDR3 is TGTGCCAGCAGCTTAGCCCGGACTCGCAGGGGGTGGGCCACTGAAGCTTTCTTT. Its protein product is CASSLARTRRGWATEAFF.

This clone occurred once. Here the CDR3 DNA reads TGTGCCAGCAGTTTCGGCGGGAGAACGGATGAGCAGTTCTTC. Protein: CASSFGGRTDEQFF. The chain uses TRBV28 and TRBJ2-1; TRBD2 matches 7 bases. Germline lookup yields CDR1 MDHEN and CDR2 SYDVKM. J gave up 8 bases and V 3 bases, and 7 bases lay outside the gene matches. The CDR3 runs to 14 residues.

This chain links TRBV28 with TRBJ1-2; D is perhaps TRBD1 (5 bases). The CDR3 loop spans 17 amino acids. Looked up from germline, CDR1 is MDHEN and CDR2 is SYDVKM. V was trimmed by 2 bases and J by 2 bases, leaving 18 bases between them. CDR3 DNA: TGTGCCAGCAGTTTAATGGTGGGGGGTATAAAGAACTATGGCTACACCTTC. It yields the protein CASSLMVGGIKNYGYTF.

The chain employs TRBV6-5 and TRBJ1-6; possible D gene TRBD1, 5 bases. Trimming removed 2 bases at V and 8 bases at J, with 7 bases between. The CDR3 runs 13 residues. Germline V gene sequence: CDR1 MNHEY, CDR2 SVGAGI. CDR3 residues: CASSYGGDSPLHF. Written as DNA, the CDR3 is TGTGCCAGCAGTTACGGAGGGGATTCACCCCTCCACTTT.

The rearrangement links TRBV7-2 to TRBJ2-2; 7 bases map to TRBD2. V lost 1 base to trimming and J lost 4 bases; unmatched junction nucleotides: 0. Germline V CDR1 and CDR2: SGHTA, FQGNSA. The CDR3 spans 14 residues. Written as DNA, the CDR3 is TGTGCCAGCAGCTTAGGCGGGAGCACCGGGGAGCTGTTTTTT. Amino acid sequence: CASSLGGSTGELFF.

This clone showed up many times. This rearrangement joins TRBV15 to TRBJ1-2, with a possible D match to TRBD1 (6 bases). V lost 5 bases and J lost 9, with 19 bases in between. CDR3 length: 14 residues. Per germline, CDR1 LNHNV and CDR2 YYDKDF (reference sequence). This chain's CDR3 is CATSSRATGGSYTF. CDR3 in DNA: TGTGCCACCAGCTCTCGAGCGACAGGTGGTAGCTACACCTTC.

The gene calls are TRBV27 and TRBJ2-2; D may be TRBD2 (5 bases). The CDR3 extends over 15 amino acids. Trimming stripped 4 bases from V and 0 bases from J, with 9 bases between. Germline-derived CDR1 and CDR2 are MNHEY and SMNVEV (reference sequence). CDR3: CASSSPGANTGELFF. DNA of the CDR3: TGTGCCAGCAGTTCCCCCGGGGCGAACACCGGGGAGCTGTTTTTT.

This chain joins TRBV28 and TRBJ2-2, with 8 bases that match TRBD1. This CDR3 region has 15 residues. The germline CDR1 and CDR2 sequences are MDHEN and SYDVKM. With V trimmed by 6 bases and J by 7 bases, 10 bases remained unmatched. The CDR3 protein is CASSPQETGVGELFF. CDR3 nucleotide sequence: TGTGCCAGCAGCCCGCAGGAGACAGGGGTCGGGGAGCTGTTTTTT.

The table lists this clone with many counts. V usage is TRBV27 and J usage is TRBJ1-5; no firm D call. The CDR3 extends over 12 amino acids. The V gene's germline CDR1 is MNHEY and CDR2 SMNVEV (reference sequence). Trimming pared 4 bases from V and 4 bases from J, leaving 5 bases between. CDR3 protein: CASSSRNQPQHF. DNA of the CDR3: TGTGCCAGCAGTTCCAGAAATCAGCCCCAGCATTTT.

This CDR3 reads CASSEYIRENSPLHF. CDR3 nucleotides: TGTGCCAGCAGTGAATATATTCGGGAGAATTCACCCCTCCACTTT. This rearrangement joins TRBV25-1 to TRBJ1-6; D unresolved. This CDR3 region has 15 residues. V was shortened by 0 bases and J by 7 bases, with 10 bases between the two germline ends. The germline CDR1 and CDR2 sequences are MGHDK and SYGVNS.

The rearrangement links TRBV3-1 (or the pseudogene TRBV3-2) to TRBJ1-4; maybe TRBD1 (6 bases). The CDR3 consists of 14 residues. CDR1 and CDR2 from the germline V gene are LGHDT and YNNKEL (reference sequence). Trimming removed 0 bases at V and 12 bases at J, with 14 bases between. The CDR3 DNA reads TGTGCCAGCAGCCAAGATGCGGGGGCTAGGGAACTGTTTTTT. It encodes CASSQDAGARELFF.

V and J are TRBV11-2 and TRBJ1-1; D may be TRBD1 (5 bases). CDR3 length: 13 amino acids. CDR1 and CDR2 from the germline V gene are SGHAT and FQNNGV. The V end lost 3 bases, the J end lost 3 bases, and 8 bases lay between the germline ends. The CDR3 DNA sequence: TGTGCCAGCAGCTTCGGGGGTTACACTGAAGCTTTCTTT. Its translation is CASSFGGYTEAFF. Using reference TRBV11-2 and TRBJ1-1 for the parts outside the CDR3, the full variable domain is EAGVAQSPRYKIIEKRQSVAFWCNPISGHATLYWYQQILGQGPKLLIQFQNNGVVDDSQLPKDRFSAERLKGVDSTLKIQPAKLEDSAVYLCASSFGGYTEAFFGQGTRLTVV.

The rearrangement links TRBV7-8 to TRBJ1-5, with D tentatively TRBD1 (6 bases). The germline gives CDR1 SGHVS, CDR2 FQNEAQ. The germline V and J ends were trimmed by 2 bases and 4 bases, with 18 bases remaining between them. The CDR3 has 17 amino acids. The CDR3 here is CASSLTPYRDPNQPQHF. In nucleotides, the CDR3 is TGTGCCAGCAGCTTAACACCGTACAGGGACCCGAATCAGCCCCAGCATTTT.

Comment on this clone: The same CDR3 can be traced to other DNA sequences in this sample. The V and J genes are TRBV11-2 and TRBJ2-2; 8 bases line up with TRBD2. There are 16 residues in the CDR3. V lost 3 bases, J lost 1 base, and 4 bases stayed unmatched. CDR1 is SGHAT, CDR2 FQNNGV, per germline. CDR3 bases: TGTGCCAGCAGCTTTCTCACTAGCGGGAACACCGGGGAGCTGTTTTTT. This sequence encodes CASSFLTSGNTGELFF. The whole variable domain, filled in from reference TRBV11-2 and TRBJ2-2, reads EAGVAQSPRYKIIEKRQSVAFWCNPISGHATLYWYQQILGQGPKLLIQFQNNGVVDDSQLPKDRFSAERLKGVDSTLKIQPAKLEDSAVYLCASSFLTSGNTGELFFGEGSRLTVL.

The V call is TRBV11-2, the J call TRBJ2-5, with 11 bases identical to TRBD2. From germline, CDR1 is SGHAT and CDR2 FQNNGV. J gave up 2 bases and V 3 bases, and 2 bases lay outside the gene matches. The length of the CDR3 is 15 residues. The CDR3 region is CASSFTSGSQETQYF. Written as DNA, the CDR3 is TGTGCCAGCAGCTTCACTAGCGGGAGTCAAGAGACCCAGTACTTC.

The chain joins TRBV9 to TRBJ2-3; D is perhaps TRBD2 (6 bases). Between the trimmed V and J ends, which lost 0 bases and 5 bases, there was a span of 10 bases. This CDR3 region has 14 residues. Germline CDR1 SGDLS, CDR2 YYNGEE. CDR3 nucleotide sequence: TGTGCCAGCAGCGTAGTCGGGAGACTAGATACGCAGTATTTT. Amino acids: CASSVVGRLDTQYF.

This chain connects TRBV3-1 (or the pseudogene TRBV3-2) to TRBJ2-5, with TRBD2 matching 9 bases. Germline V gene lookup returns CDR1 LGHDT and CDR2 YNNKEL (reference sequence). J gave up 1 base and V 0 bases, and 0 bases lay outside the gene matches. The CDR3 contains 15 residues. CDR3 DNA sequence: TGTGCCAGCAGCCAAGAACTAGCGGGCCAAGAGACCCAGTACTTC. This encodes CASSQELAGQETQYF.

This chain uses TRBV3-1 (or the pseudogene TRBV3-2) with TRBJ2-1; TRBD2 agrees at 12 bases. The germline gives CDR1 LGHDT, CDR2 YNNKEL (reference sequence). The junction had 2 bases not matched to a gene; V was cut back by 4 bases and J by 4 bases. The CDR3 loop spans 15 amino acids. This CDR3 is CASSPGTSGYNEQFF. The DNA of the CDR3 is TGTGCCAGCAGCCCCGGGACTAGCGGGTACAATGAGCAGTTCTTC.

This rearrangement joins TRBV2 to TRBJ2-5; 7 bases are a match to TRBD1. The germline V gene encodes CDR1 SNHLY and CDR2 FYNNEI. CDR3 length: 15 residues. Trimming removed 2 bases from V and 2 bases from J; junction bases left unmatched: 5. The CDR3 loop reads CASSETRQGQETQYF. The CDR3 DNA reads as TGTGCCAGCAGTGAAACGAGACAGGGACAAGAGACCCAGTACTTC.

The count of this clone is one. The chain employs TRBV28 and TRBJ2-1; 7 bases agree with TRBD1. V shed 10 bases, J shed 4 bases, and the junction held 7 bases outside the gene matches. The CDR3 covers 13 residues. Looked up from germline, CDR1 is MDHEN and CDR2 is SYDVKM. The CDR3 sequence is CATKTGRYNEQFF. The DNA of the CDR3 is TGTGCCACAAAGACAGGGCGTTACAATGAGCAGTTCTTC. The full variable domain, rest sourced from reference TRBV28 and TRBJ2-1, is DVKVTQSSRYLVKRTGEKVFLECVQDMDHENMFWYRQDPGLGLRLIYFSYDVKMKEKGDIPEGYSVSREKKERFSLILESASTNQTSMYLCATKTGRYNEQFFGPGTRLTVL.

This clone appeared once. This CDR3 is CASRGEGNRSPLHF. CDR3 nucleotides: TGTGCCAGCCGGGGGGAGGGTAATAGGTCACCCCTCCACTTT. The chain couples TRBV27 to TRBJ1-6; D perhaps matches TRBD1 (5 bases). CDR1 is MNHEY and CDR2 is SMNVEV in the germline V gene (reference sequence). CDR3 length equals 14 residues. Trimming took 8 bases from V and 10 from J, leaving 18 bases between them.

This chain links TRBV4-2 with TRBJ2-7; tentative D call: TRBD1 (5 bases). The germline V gene has CDR1 LGHNA and CDR2 YNFKEQ. The CDR3 length is 16 residues. V was cut by 3 bases and J by 2 bases, with 17 bases left in between. The CDR3: CASSQKTVNPPYEQYF. CDR3 nucleotides: TGTGCCAGCAGCCAGAAGACAGTAAACCCGCCCTACGAGCAGTACTTC.

The chain joins TRBV5-1 to TRBJ1-1; 9 bases align to TRBD1. Germline loops: CDR1 SGHRS, CDR2 YFSETQ. V gave up 4 bases and J gave up 1 base; unmatched junction bases: 2. CDR3 size: 14 residues. CDR3 protein: CASSPTGGNTEAFF. CDR3 sequence (DNA): TGCGCCAGCAGCCCGACAGGGGGGAACACTGAAGCTTTCTTT.

The V call is TRBV3-1 (or the pseudogene TRBV3-2), the J call TRBJ1-2, with D possibly matching TRBD1 (5 bases). The CDR3 loop spans 15 amino acids. The V gene lost 3 bases and the J gene lost 6 bases, with 17 bases spanning the gap. CDR1 and CDR2 from the germline V gene are LGHDT and YNNKEL (reference sequence). The chain's CDR3 is CASSHGGASGNGYTF. The CDR3 DNA reads as TGTGCCAGCAGCCACGGTGGGGCTTCAGGCAATGGCTACACCTTC.

The J gene is TRBJ2-3, the V gene TRBV5-5, with D possibly being TRBD2 (6 bases). This CDR3 has 17 amino acids. Trimming removed 4 bases from V and 5 bases from J, with 23 bases in between. CDR1 is SGHKS, CDR2 YYEKEE, per germline (reference sequence). Here the CDR3 DNA reads TGTGCCAGCAGCCGAGAGCCGGGAGCGTTAAGGGAAGATACGCAGTATTTT. This encodes CASSREPGALREDTQYF.

This chain links TRBV19 with TRBJ1-2; 7 bases are a match to TRBD1. The CDR3 has 14 amino acids. V gave up 5 bases and J gave up 8 bases; unmatched junction bases: 11. Looked up from germline, CDR1 is LNHDA and CDR2 is SQIVND (reference sequence). The CDR3 nucleotides read TGTGCCAGTAGTCCCGAGCGACAGGGCTCCGGCTACACCTTC. This sequence encodes CASSPERQGSGYTF.

The chain recombines TRBV28 with TRBJ1-5; maybe TRBD1 (6 bases). The CDR3 totals 14 residues. Germline CDR1 and CDR2: MDHEN and SYDVKM. The V gene lost 7 bases and the J gene lost 0 bases, with 10 bases spanning the gap. The CDR3 DNA is TGTGCCAGCAATGGGGGCGCTAGCAATCAGCCCCAGCATTTT. Its protein is CASNGGASNQPQHF.